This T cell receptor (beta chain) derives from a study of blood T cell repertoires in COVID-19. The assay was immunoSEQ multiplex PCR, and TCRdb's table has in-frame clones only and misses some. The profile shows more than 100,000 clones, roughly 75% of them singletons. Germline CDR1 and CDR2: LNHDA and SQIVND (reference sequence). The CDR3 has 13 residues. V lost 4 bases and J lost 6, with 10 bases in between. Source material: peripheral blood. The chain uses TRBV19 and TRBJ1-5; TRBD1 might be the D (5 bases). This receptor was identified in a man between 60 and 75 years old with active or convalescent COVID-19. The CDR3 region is CASSTNQGQPQHF. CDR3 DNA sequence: TGTGCCAGTAGTACCAACCAGGGTCAGCCCCAGCATTTT.